Following are 13 T cell receptor beta chains from one sample sequenced in a study of T-cell memory formation after mild COVID-19. TCRdb ran MiXCR on the 5' RACE reads and lists one entry per CDR3 protein. The sample gives 120,000 or so distinct CDR3 sequences, 5% to 6.5% of which show up once; roughly 2.2% is in the top ten. Input material: PBMCs or a T cell subset sorted from them (not recorded which). These receptors all come from an adult woman who had mild COVID-19 (a few samples of this study predate the infection). Cell type and time point are not known.

V gene TRBV7-6 combines with J gene TRBJ1-2; D may be TRBD1 (6 bases). Germline values: CDR1 SGHVS, CDR2 FNYEAQ. The ends were cut back, 5 bases at V and 9 bases at J, with 25 bases in the middle. The CDR3 has 16 amino acids. The CDR3 loop is CASSPIGGGGELRYTF. The DNA of the CDR3 is TGTGCCAGCAGCCCTATCGGTGGAGGGGGAGAACTTCGCTACACCTTC.

The gene calls are TRBV7-9 and TRBJ1-1; the match to TRBD1 covers 8 bases. CDR1 is SEHNR and CDR2 is FQNEAQ in the germline V gene (reference sequence). The CDR3 consists of 15 residues. The ends lost 4 bases at V and 0 bases at J; junction bases unmatched: 4. The CDR3 loop reads CASSSRGLMNTEAFF. The DNA for the CDR3 is TGTGCCAGCAGCTCCAGGGGGCTGATGAACACTGAAGCTTTCTTT.

Turning to this clonotype: A much larger clone sits a single nucleotide away, making a read error possible. The chain uses TRBV5-1 and TRBJ1-6; D is perhaps TRBD1 (6 bases). Germline CDR1 SGHRS, CDR2 YFSETQ. This CDR3 has 14 amino acids. The V and J ends lost 4 bases and 8 bases respectively, with 13 bases between them. The DNA of the CDR3 is TGCGCCAGCAGCACGGGACAACATGATTCACCCCTCCACTTT. Translation: CASSTGQHDSPLHF.

This clonotype was counted many times. The genes are TRBV5-1 and TRBJ2-1, with a tentative D call TRBD1 (6 bases). Trimming left V 0 bases short and J 5 bases short, with 12 bases between. This CDR3 contains 15 residues. Germline V gene data show CDR1 as SGHRS and CDR2 as YFSETQ. The CDR3 loop reads CASSLGRGLNNEQFF. The CDR3 DNA sequence: TGCGCCAGCAGCTTGGGCAGGGGCTTGAACAATGAGCAGTTCTTC.

The rearrangement joins TRBV6-5 to TRBJ2-7; TRBD2 might be the D (6 bases). The germline V and J ends were trimmed by 1 base and 0 bases, with 10 bases remaining between them. The CDR3 contains 15 residues. Germline CDR1 is MNHEY and CDR2 is SVGAGI. CDR3 bases: TGTGCCAGCAGTTACTATGGGGGGAGCTCCTACGAGCAGTACTTC. Translating it yields CASSYYGGSSYEQYF.

Remarks on this clonotype: A much larger clone differs by one base, so this may be a read error. V gene TRBV20-1 combines with J gene TRBJ1-1; D possibly corresponds to TRBD1 (5 bases). Germline CDR1 DFQATT, CDR2 SNEGSKA (reference sequence). The CDR3 is 13 residues long. This CDR3 is CRASGGSNTEAFF. DNA of the CDR3: TGCAGAGCTAGTGGGGGATCAAACACTGAAGCTTTCTTT.

This clonotype came up many times. The chain is built from TRBV10-3 and TRBJ2-7, with a weak D call TRBD1 (6 bases). The CDR3 is 13 residues long. The V and J ends lost 3 bases and 6 bases respectively, with 12 bases between them. Germline assignment: CDR1 ENHRY and CDR2 SYGVKD. CDR3 sequence (DNA): TGTGCCATCAGTGACGGGACAAGAGGCGAGCAGTACTTC. It specifies CAISDGTRGEQYF.

This clonotype has a count of ten or more. The J gene is TRBJ2-7, the V gene TRBV11-2; D not resolved. The V gene's germline CDR1 is SGHAT and CDR2 FQNNGV. The CDR3 length is 14 residues. Trimming removed 5 bases from V and 2 bases from J, with 13 bases in between. The CDR3 DNA follows: TGTGCCAGCAGCCTTGCCCTAGGGCCCTACGAGCAGTACTTC. Its translation is CASSLALGPYEQYF.

This clonotype has at least ten counts. The V call is TRBV12-3 or TRBV12-4, the J call TRBJ1-2; TRBD1 aligns across 9 bases. The CDR3 runs 16 residues. The J segment lost 1 base and the V segment lost 4 bases, leaving 7 bases of the junction unmatched. In DNA, the CDR3 is TGTGCCAGCAGTTACGACAGGGGGACTAATAACTATGGCTACACCTTC. This sequence encodes CASSYDRGTNNYGYTF.

This clonotype was found a few times. The CDR3, as DNA: TGTGCCACCAGTGATACCCTAGCGGGAGGGCCTCGTGAGCAGTTCTTC. Residues: CATSDTLAGGPREQFF. The chain couples TRBV24-1 to TRBJ2-1, with 12 bases aligning to TRBD2. V trimming: 3 bases; J trimming: 9 bases; junction bases outside the gene matches: 8. The CDR3 consists of 16 residues. CDR1 and CDR2 (germline): KGHDR, SFDVKD.

This rearrangement joins TRBV7-2 to TRBJ1-2, with D uncertain. Trimming stripped 1 base from V and 7 bases from J, with 7 bases between. The length of the CDR3 is 12 residues. Germline V gives CDR1 SGHTA, CDR2 FQGNSA. Here the CDR3 reads CASSLGGGGYTF. The CDR3 DNA follows: TGTGCCAGCAGCTTAGGAGGTGGTGGCTACACCTTC.

This clonotype was picked up a small number of times. The V call is TRBV7-2, the J call TRBJ2-3; D remains ambiguous. The ends were cut back, 2 bases at V and 2 bases at J, with 11 bases in the middle. Germline V gives CDR1 SGHTA, CDR2 FQGNSA. The CDR3 is made up of 15 amino acids. The CDR3 coding sequence is TGTGCCAGCAGCTTATCTTTGGGCAACACAGATACGCAGTATTTT. Translated: CASSLSLGNTDTQYF.

This clonotype has a count of ten or more. V and J are TRBV12-3 or TRBV12-4 and TRBJ1-5; maybe TRBD1 (6 bases). V lost 3 bases, J lost 11 bases, and 14 bases lay in between. The CDR3 length is 13 residues. CDR3 protein: CASSLKEGVAQHF. The CDR3 DNA follows: TGTGCCAGCAGTTTGAAGGAGGGGGTAGCCCAGCATTTT.